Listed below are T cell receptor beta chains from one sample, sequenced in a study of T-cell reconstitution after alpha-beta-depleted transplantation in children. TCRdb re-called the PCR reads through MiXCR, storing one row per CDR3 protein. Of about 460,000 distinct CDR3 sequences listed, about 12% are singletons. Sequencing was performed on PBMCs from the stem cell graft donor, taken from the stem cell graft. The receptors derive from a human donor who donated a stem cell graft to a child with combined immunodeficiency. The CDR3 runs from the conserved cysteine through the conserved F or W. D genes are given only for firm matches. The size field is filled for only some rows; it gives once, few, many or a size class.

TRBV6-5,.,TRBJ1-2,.,CASRYRVNYGYTF,TGTGCCAGCAGATACAGAGTTAACTATGGCTACACCTTC
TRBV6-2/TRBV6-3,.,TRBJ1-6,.,CASSYSANLHF,TGTGCCAGCAGTTACTCGGCCAACCTCCACTTT
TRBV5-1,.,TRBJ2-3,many,CASSPEGREIDTQYF,TGCGCCAGCAGCCCGGAGGGCAGGGAGATAGATACGCAGTATTTT
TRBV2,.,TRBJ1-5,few,CASSGGRRNQPQHF,TGTGCCAGCAGTGGAGGGCGACGGAATCAGCCCCAGCATTTT
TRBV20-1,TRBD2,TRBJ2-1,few,CSAREAGSSYNEQFF,TGCAGTGCTAGAGAAGCGGGAAGCTCCTACAATGAGCAGTTCTTC
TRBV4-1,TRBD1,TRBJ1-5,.,CASSQADRVGQPQHF,TGCGCCAGCAGCCAAGCGGACAGGGTAGGTCAGCCCCAGCATTTT
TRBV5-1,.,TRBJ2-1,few,CASSVGIENEQFF,TGCGCCAGCAGCGTTGGGATCGAGAATGAGCAGTTCTTC
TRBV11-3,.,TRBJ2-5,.,CASSFGDSLYQTQYF,TGTGCCAGCAGCTTCGGGGACTCACTTTATCAGACCCAGTACTTC
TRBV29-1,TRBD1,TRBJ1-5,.,CSVGGTGTGDQPQHF,TGCAGCGTTGGAGGGACCGGGACAGGGGATCAGCCCCAGCATTTT
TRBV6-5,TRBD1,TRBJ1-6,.,CASSYSNPGGSSPLHF,TGTGCCAGCAGTTACTCGAATCCAGGGGGGAGTTCACCCCTCCACTTT
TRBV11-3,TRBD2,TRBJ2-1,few,CASSFLGASGVDEQFF,TGTGCCAGCAGCTTCCTTGGGGCTAGCGGAGTGGATGAGCAGTTCTTC
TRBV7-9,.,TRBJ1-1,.,CASGPRQVLDTEAFF,TGTGCCAGCGGACCTAGACAGGTTTTAGATACTGAAGCTTTCTTT
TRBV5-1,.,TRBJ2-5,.,CASSFSTQETQYF,TGCGCCAGCAGCTTCAGCACTCAAGAGACCCAGTACTTC
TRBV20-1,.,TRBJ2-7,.,CSATSRETLGEQYF,TGCAGTGCTACGTCCCGGGAGACTTTGGGCGAGCAGTACTTC
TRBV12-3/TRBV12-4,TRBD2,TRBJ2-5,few,CASSHRRREGPQGTQYF,TGTGCCAGCAGCCATAGGCGGCGGGAGGGCCCCCAAGGGACCCAGTACTTC
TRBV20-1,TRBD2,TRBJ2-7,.,CSASEREYYEQYF,TGCAGTGCTAGTGAGCGGGAGTACTACGAGCAGTACTTC
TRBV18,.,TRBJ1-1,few,CASSPPGRLSTEAFF,TGTGCCAGCTCACCTCCGGGACGATTGAGCACTGAAGCTTTCTTT
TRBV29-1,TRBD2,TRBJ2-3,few,CSVGARGGGTDTQYF,TGCAGCGTTGGAGCTCGGGGGGGAGGAACAGATACGCAGTATTTT
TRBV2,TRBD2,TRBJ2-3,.,CASSEESPSGIGDTQYF,TGTGCCAGCAGTGAAGAGTCGCCTAGCGGGATCGGAGATACGCAGTATTTT
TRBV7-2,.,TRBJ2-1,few,CASSPFAGYSYNEQFF,TGTGCCAGCAGCCCCTTCGCGGGCTACTCCTACAATGAGCAGTTCTTC
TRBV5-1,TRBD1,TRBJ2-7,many,CASRPDRGSHEQYF,TGCGCCAGCAGGCCGGACAGGGGGTCCCACGAGCAGTACTTC
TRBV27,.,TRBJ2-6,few,CASSAFSGANVLTF,TGTGCCAGCAGTGCGTTCTCTGGGGCCAACGTCCTGACTTTC
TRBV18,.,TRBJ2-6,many,CASRQDSGANVLTF,TGTGCCAGCCGACAGGACTCTGGGGCCAACGTCCTGACTTTC
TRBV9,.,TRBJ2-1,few,CASSVGPTGNEQFF,TGTGCCAGCAGCGTAGGCCCCACGGGCAATGAGCAGTTCTTC
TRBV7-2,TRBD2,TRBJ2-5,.,CASSSNAGDETQYF,TGTGCCAGCAGCTCCAACGCGGGGGATGAGACCCAGTACTTC
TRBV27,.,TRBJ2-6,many,CASSLSMGGANVLTF,TGTGCCAGCAGTTTATCAATGGGGGGGGCCAACGTCCTGACTTTC
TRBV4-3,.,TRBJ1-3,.,CASSPGGFSGNTIYF,TGCGCCAGCAGCCCGGGGGGTTTCTCTGGAAACACCATATATTTT
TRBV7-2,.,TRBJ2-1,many,CASSLVILGTNEQFF,TGTGCCAGCAGCTTAGTCATCTTGGGGACGAATGAGCAGTTCTTC
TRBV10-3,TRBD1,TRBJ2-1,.,CAIRSPGQRNNEQFF,TGTGCCATCAGATCTCCGGGACAGAGAAACAATGAGCAGTTCTTC
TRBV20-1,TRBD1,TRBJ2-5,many,CSARTGGGETQYF,TGCAGTGCTCGGACAGGGGGTGGAGAGACCCAGTACTTC
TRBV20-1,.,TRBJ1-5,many,CSASKPSAFGSEPQHF,TGCAGTGCCAGTAAACCCAGCGCATTCGGGTCGGAGCCCCAGCATTTT